The rows below give T cell receptor beta chains drawn from one sample of a study of blood T cell repertoires in COVID-19. Sequenced by immunoSEQ multiplex PCR; TCRdb stores in-frame clones only, minus some. Here the sample spans under 500,000 clones, 75% to 90% being singletons. The material sequenced was PBMCs or T cells enriched from blood (not recorded which). The receptors were sampled from a man aged 30 to 39 who had recovered from COVID-19. The CDR3 runs from the conserved cysteine through the conserved F or W. A D gene is named only where the DNA matches it firmly. Part of the rows lack a size; the others show once, few, many or a class for expanded clones.

>-|-|TRBV24-1|TRBJ2-1
TGTGCCACCAGTGATGGCGGGGGCGATGAGCAGTTCTTC
CATSDGGGDEQFF
>-|TRBD1|TRBV3-1/TRBV3-2|TRBJ1-2
TGTGCCAGTAAAGGACAGGGTCACTATGGCTACACCTTC
CASKGQGHYGYTF
>-|-|TRBV19|TRBJ2-7
TGTGCCAGTACCCGGGGAGAAGCGTCATCCGAGGGCGAGCAGTACTTC
CASTRGEASSEGEQYF
>-|TRBD1|TRBV28|TRBJ1-6
TGTGCCAGCAGTTTAGACCCCAGGGACAGAAATTCACCCCTCCACTTT
CASSLDPRDRNSPLHF
>-|TRBD1|TRBV2|TRBJ2-1
TGTGCCAGCAGACCGACAGGGGGCAAGCAGTTCTTC
CASRPTGGKQFF
>few|-|TRBV18|TRBJ2-6
TGTGCCAGCTCACCTACTGGGGCCAACGTCCTGACTTTC
CASSPTGANVLTF
>-|TRBD2|TRBV5-6|TRBJ2-7
TGTGCCAGCAGCTTGGTTAGCGGGAGGGTCCAGGACGAGCAGTACTTC
CASSLVSGRVQDEQYF
>once|TRBD1|TRBV25-1|TRBJ1-4
TGTGCCAGCAGTTTAGGAGGGACAGGGATTGAAAAACTGTTTTTT
CASSLGGTGIEKLFF
>-|-|TRBV19|TRBJ1-6
TGTGCCAGTAGCAGAAATTCACCCCTCCACTTT
CASSRNSPLHF
>-|TRBD2|TRBV2|TRBJ2-1
TGTGCCAGCAGTCGGACTAGCGGGAGCCTCAATGAGCAGTTCTTC
CASSRTSGSLNEQFF
>-|-|TRBV10-1|TRBJ2-1
TGCGCCAGCAGTGAGTCTCTCAGCTACAATGAGCAGTTCTTC
CASSESLSYNEQFF
>many|-|TRBV19|TRBJ1-5
TGTGCCAGTAGACAGGGTGGAAGGGCTAATAGCAATCAGCCCCAGCATTTT
CASRQGGRANSNQPQHF
>-|TRBD1|TRBV27|TRBJ1-6
TGTGCCAGCAGTTTATCGGGACAGGATAATTCACCCCTCCACTTT
CASSLSGQDNSPLHF
>-|-|TRBV5-1|TRBJ2-2
TGCGCCAGCAGAACTGGAGGCCCCGGGGAGCTGTTTTTT
CASRTGGPGELFF
>few|TRBD1|TRBV27|TRBJ2-2
TGTGCCAGCAGTTTAGGGGGCGGGACAGGGGCCACCGGGGAGCTGTTTTTT
CASSLGGGTGATGELFF
>-|-|TRBV28|TRBJ1-1
TGTGCCAGCAGTTTGAACAGGGCCACTGAAGCTTTCTTT
CASSLNRATEAFF
>-|-|TRBV5-6|TRBJ2-5
TGTGCCAGCAGGAGACCGGTGGGCGAGACCCAGTACTTC
CASRRPVGETQYF
>-|-|TRBV7-9|TRBJ1-1
TGTGCCAGCAGCTTAGAGTCCTTGGAGGCTTTCTTT
CASSLESLEAFF
>-|-|TRBV7-9|TRBJ2-5
TGTGCCAGCAGCCGTACCATACTAAACCCACTAGGCCCCAAAGAGACCCAGTACTTC
CASSRTILNPLGPKETQYF
>-|TRBD2|TRBV18|TRBJ2-7
TGTGCCAGCTCACCAAGGAACGGGAGGGCCGACGAGCAGTACTTC
CASSPRNGRADEQYF